This T cell receptor beta chain emerged from a study of blood T cell repertoires in COVID-19. Whole-study context: T cells, B-cell-depleted T cells, or PBMCs provided the cDNA or gDNA that served as material.

The CDR3 extends over 13 amino acids. Trimming took off 3 bases at V and 3 bases at J, with 10 bases between the two ends. The V gene's germline CDR1 is SGHRS and CDR2 YFSETQ. The data were produced by immunoSEQ multiplex PCR, yet TCRdb's version contains in-frame clones alone and is incomplete. Counted here are approximately 250,000 clones, under 85% occurring once; the ten biggest clones make up around 5.5%. Material for sequencing was peripheral blood. This TCR derives from a human donor in a cohort sampled during active COVID-19. V usage is TRBV5-1 and J usage is TRBJ2-7; D call uncertain. The CDR3 region has the DNA TGCGCCAGCAGCTCCACCACGGGCTACGAGCAGTACTTC. Its translation is CASSSTTGYEQYF.